The 24 T cell receptor beta chains below all came from one sample that was sequenced in a study of shared clonotypes between healthy human individuals. Clones were read by immunoSEQ multiplex PCR, and TCRdb kept only the in-frame ones, dropping some. The sample yields 800,000 or so clones, about 96% seen once. CD45RO-negative CD8 cells positively selected for CCR7 made up the naive population, which excluded terminally differentiated effector memory CD45RA+ cells. The sequencing sample was made of naive CD8+ T cells sorted from blood. These receptors all stem from a man younger than 45 in good health.

The rearrangement joins TRBV7-9 to TRBJ2-4; 10 bases map to TRBD2. The V and J ends lost 4 bases and 2 bases, in that order; junction bases with no gene match: 5. The CDR3 extends over 16 amino acids. Per the germline V gene, CDR1 is SEHNR and CDR2 is FQNEAQ (reference sequence). The CDR3 nucleotides are TGTGCCAGCAGCTCCACTAGCGGGGTTCCCAAAAACATTCAGTACTTC. The encoded protein is CASSSTSGVPKNIQYF.

The gene calls are TRBV20-1 and TRBJ1-2; D gene unclear. The CDR3 has 11 residues. V dropped 3 bases and J dropped 6 bases, with 8 bases sitting between them. Germline V gene data show CDR1 as DFQATT and CDR2 as SNEGSKA (reference sequence). For the CDR3, the DNA is TGCAGTGCTAGGGACGCTGATGGCTACACCTTC. Its protein product is CSARDADGYTF.

J is TRBJ1-2 and V is TRBV5-6, with 8 bases lining up with TRBD1. In germline, CDR1 is SGHDT, CDR2 YYEEEE. V shed 0 bases, J shed 6 bases, and the junction held 7 bases outside the gene matches. This CDR3 has 15 residues. The CDR3 loop is CASSLGTGILDGYTF. DNA of the CDR3: TGTGCCAGCAGCTTGGGGACAGGGATTCTGGATGGCTACACCTTC.

The chain uses TRBV11-2 and TRBJ2-7; D not resolved. CDR1 is SGHAT and CDR2 is FQNNGV in the germline V gene. The CDR3 totals 15 residues. The V and J ends lost 1 base and 2 bases respectively, with 12 bases between them. This CDR3 reads CASSLAGLEAYEQYF. DNA for the CDR3: TGTGCCAGCAGCTTAGCTGGGTTAGAGGCCTACGAGCAGTACTTC.

Concerning this clone itself: Other nucleotide sequences from this sample produce the same CDR3. The chain is built from TRBV7-9 and TRBJ2-7, with D perhaps given as TRBD1 or TRBD2 (5 bases each). The CDR3 has 14 residues. Trimming stripped 5 bases from V and 2 bases from J, with 13 bases between. Looked up from germline, CDR1 is SEHNR and CDR2 is FQNEAQ (reference sequence). The CDR3 region has the DNA TGTGCCAGCAGCCCCCCGGGGCCTACCTACGAGCAGTACTTC. Translation: CASSPPGPTYEQYF.

The CDR3 sequence: CASSKGSGNYNEQFF. The CDR3 DNA reads TGTGCCAGCAGCAAGGGTAGCGGCAACTACAATGAGCAGTTCTTC. The rearrangement uses TRBV21-1 and TRBJ2-1; the D segment call TRBD2 is taken from the table without a DNA check. TRBV21-1 is recorded as a pseudogene. The CDR3 runs 15 residues.

This chain connects TRBV30 to TRBJ2-1; D may match TRBD1 or TRBD2 (5 bases each). Germline-derived CDR1 and CDR2 are GTSNPN and SVGIG (reference sequence). The CDR3 has 14 amino acids. The ends were cut back, 0 bases at V and 7 bases at J, with 13 bases in the middle. CDR3 sequence reads: CAWSVGPSGNEQFF. CDR3 coding DNA: TGTGCCTGGAGTGTGGGGCCCTCGGGGAATGAGCAGTTCTTC.

To note about this clone: Other DNA sequences in this specimen translate into the identical CDR3. This rearrangement joins TRBV4-1 to TRBJ2-2; D is unresolved. Looked up from germline, CDR1 is MGHRA and CDR2 is YSYEKL. V lost 3 bases and J lost 2, with 7 bases in between. CDR3 length equals 14 residues. The CDR3 bases are TGCGCCAGCAGCCAGGGCTTTAACACCGGGGAGCTGTTTTTT. This sequence encodes CASSQGFNTGELFF.

The chain carries TRBV28 and TRBJ1-5; 9 bases match TRBD1. CDR3 length: 19 amino acids. CDR1 is MDHEN, CDR2 SYDVKM, per germline. V shed 6 bases, J shed 3 bases, and the junction held 18 bases outside the gene matches. The CDR3 nucleotides read TGTGCCAGCAGCCCACAATCTCCGGACAGGGGTACCTTCAATCAGCCCCAGCATTTT. This gives the protein CASSPQSPDRGTFNQPQHF.

The chain carries TRBV5-4 and TRBJ2-2; D is perhaps TRBD1 (5 bases). Per germline, CDR1 SGHNT and CDR2 YYREEE (reference sequence). The germline V and J ends were trimmed by 0 bases and 3 bases, with 6 bases remaining between them. The CDR3 is 14 residues long. The CDR3: CASSLGQYTGELFF. CDR3 sequence (DNA): TGTGCCAGCAGCTTGGGACAGTACACCGGGGAGCTGTTTTTT.

The V call is TRBV6-5, the J call TRBJ2-7; 13 bases are a match to TRBD2. The germline CDR1 and CDR2 sequences are MNHEY and SVGAGI. The CDR3 is 14 residues long. Unmatched junction bases numbered 9, after V lost 4 bases and J lost 12 bases. This CDR3 reads CASSSRTSGRRRYF. The CDR3 bases are TGTGCCAGCAGTTCCAGGACTAGCGGGAGACGTCGGTACTTC.

The chain recombines TRBV12-2 with TRBJ2-7; the table's D call, TRBD1, was not checked against the DNA. TRBV12-2 is reported as a pseudogene. The CDR3 extends over 16 amino acids. The CDR3 DNA reads TGTGCAAGTCGCCGCGAGAATGGCAGGGTGACCTACGAGCAGTACTTC. As protein: CASRRENGRVTYEQYF.

The chain has TRBV7-9 and TRBJ2-2; the match to TRBD2 covers 12 bases. Looked up from germline, CDR1 is SEHNR and CDR2 is FQNEAQ (reference sequence). The CDR3 has 17 amino acids. J gave up 1 base and V 7 bases, and 7 bases lay outside the gene matches. CDR3 sequence (DNA): TGTGCCAGCACCGCACTAGCGGGAGGACTGAACACCGGGGAGCTGTTTTTT. Its translation is CASTALAGGLNTGELFF.

The V gene is TRBV7-9, the J gene TRBJ2-3; D perhaps matches TRBD2 (6 bases). The CDR3 consists of 17 residues. The ends were cut back, 2 bases at V and 0 bases at J, with 15 bases in the middle. Germline CDR1 and CDR2: SEHNR and FQNEAQ (reference sequence). The CDR3 spells CASSLPQLAWSTDTQYF. The CDR3 DNA reads TGTGCCAGCAGCTTACCACAACTAGCCTGGAGCACAGATACGCAGTATTTT.

The chain uses TRBV28 and TRBJ1-4; 8 bases are shared with TRBD1. The germline CDR1 and CDR2 sequences are MDHEN and SYDVKM. The length of the CDR3 is 16 residues. Trimming cost V 4 bases and J 3 bases; bases outside gene matches: 7. CDR3: CASSSPRTGPNEKLFF. In DNA, the CDR3 is TGTGCCAGCAGTTCACCCCGGACAGGGCCTAATGAAAAACTGTTTTTT.

This chain joins TRBV7-6 and TRBJ1-1; no clear D. Germline lookup yields CDR1 SGHVS and CDR2 FNYEAQ. The CDR3 consists of 15 residues. V dropped 2 bases and J dropped 0 bases, with 10 bases sitting between them. The CDR3 DNA is TGTGCCAGCAGCTTAATGAACAGTATGAACACTGAAGCTTTCTTT. As protein: CASSLMNSMNTEAFF. Looking up the rest from reference TRBV7-6 and TRBJ1-1 gives the full variable domain: GAGVSQSPRYKVTKRGQDVALRCDPISGHVSLYWYRQALGQGPEFLTYFNYEAQQDKSGLPNDRFSAERPEGSISTLTIQRTEQRDSAMYRCASSLMNSMNTEAFFGQGTRLTVV.

This chain connects TRBV9 to TRBJ2-7, with TRBD1 identical over 7 bases. Germline V gene lookup returns CDR1 SGDLS and CDR2 YYNGEE. There are 16 residues in the CDR3. The J segment lost 1 base and the V segment lost 1 base, leaving 8 bases of the junction unmatched. CDR3: CASSVREGGQSYEQYF. CDR3 sequence (DNA): TGTGCCAGCAGCGTAAGGGAAGGGGGACAGTCCTACGAGCAGTACTTC. Drawing the rest from reference TRBV9 and TRBJ2-7, the complete variable domain is DSGVTQTPKHLITATGQRVTLRCSPRSGDLSVYWYQQSLDQGLQFLIQYYNGEERAKGNILERFSAQQFPDLHSELNLSSLELGDSALYFCASSVREGGQSYEQYFGPGTRLTVT.

The chain combines TRBV2 with TRBJ1-5; 7 bases fit TRBD1. This CDR3 spans 14 amino acids. V shed 4 bases and J 5 bases; nucleotides not matched to a gene: 5. CDR1 and CDR2 (germline): SNHLY, FYNNEI. CDR3 nucleotides: TGTGCCAGCAGTGCTCAAACAGGGGATCAGCCCCAGCATTTT. Amino acids: CASSAQTGDQPQHF.

The rearrangement uses TRBV27 and TRBJ2-1, with a possible D match to TRBD2 (5 bases). V lost 4 bases, J lost 0 bases, and 7 bases lay in between. Germline CDR1 and CDR2: MNHEY and SMNVEV (reference sequence). The CDR3 length is 14 residues. The CDR3 region has the DNA TGTGCCAGCAGTTCTAGCAGCTCCTACAATGAGCAGTTCTTC. Protein product: CASSSSSSYNEQFF.

The V gene is TRBV11-2, the J gene TRBJ2-7; 10 bases map to TRBD2. Germline loops: CDR1 SGHAT, CDR2 FQNNGV. V dropped 3 bases and J dropped 4; count of bases not matched to a gene: 9. The CDR3 is 16 amino acids. CDR3 nucleotides: TGTGCCAGCAGCTTGGGATTTAGCGGGAGGAAATACGAGCAGTACTTC. Translated, it gives CASSLGFSGRKYEQYF.

In DNA, the CDR3 is TGCGCCAGCAGCTCCGTTAATAACGTAGCGGGAGGAGTAGGGGGTATCTACAATGAGCAGTTCTTC. Translation gives CASSSVNNVAGGVGGIYNEQFF. The V call is TRBV4-1, the J call TRBJ2-1, with 10 bases fitting TRBD2. Germline trimming cut 5 bases from V and 3 bases from J; bases unmatched to any gene: 25. From germline, CDR1 is MGHRA and CDR2 YSYEKL. There are 22 residues in the CDR3.

This chain links TRBV29-1 with TRBJ2-1; 7 positions agree with TRBD2. This CDR3 is built from 14 residues. Germline CDR1 reads SQVTM; CDR2 reads ANQGSEA. V trimming: 4 bases; J trimming: 9 bases; junction bases outside the gene matches: 12. The CDR3 DNA follows: TGCAGCGTTGTTTGGAAGGTATCGGGAGGTGAGCAGTTCTTC. Translated: CSVVWKVSGGEQFF.

This rearrangement joins TRBV13 to TRBJ2-1; TRBD2 might be the D (5 bases). With 6 bases removed from V and 9 bases from J, the gap between germline ends came to 12 bases. This CDR3 has 12 residues. Germline CDR1 reads PRHDT; CDR2 reads FYEKMQ (reference sequence). CDR3 loop: CASRDPGGEQFF. CDR3 in DNA: TGTGCCAGCAGGGATCCAGGAGGTGAGCAGTTCTTC.

A single count supports this clone. The chain couples TRBV27 to TRBJ2-3; 8 bases align to TRBD2. The CDR3 consists of 14 residues. Germline-derived CDR1 and CDR2 are MNHEY and SMNVEV (reference sequence). V shed 3 bases and J 6 bases; nucleotides not matched to a gene: 5. The CDR3, as DNA: TGTGCCAGCAGTTTGGCCGGGAGGGCGGATACGCAGTATTTT. Translation gives CASSLAGRADTQYF.